A single sample gave rise to the 20 T cell receptor beta chains below, sequenced in a study of blood T cells in healthy people across ages. Primed by a sample-barcoded 5' primer and a J-beta primer mix, a second PCR proceeded for about 6 to 11 cycles. One entry per CDR3 protein, called by TCRdb with MiXCR from the 5' RACE reads. This repertoire shows 700,000 or so distinct CDR3 sequences, approximately 40% found once; its top ten account for approximately 31%. Sequenced sample: blood. These receptors were collected from a man at least 80 years old in good health.

This clonotype appeared many times. The chain couples TRBV2 to TRBJ2-3; D not certain. The V end was cut by 7 bases, the J end by 9 bases, with 17 bases between. Germline-derived CDR1 and CDR2 are SNHLY and FYNNEI. The CDR3 runs to 13 residues. The CDR3 nucleotides are TGTGCCAGCAATCCCCAGACCGTATCCACGCAGTATTTT. Amino acids: CASNPQTVSTQYF.

This clonotype was counted between two and nine times. The gene calls are TRBV7-2 and TRBJ2-3, with TRBD1 matching over 7 bases. Germline-derived CDR1 and CDR2 are SGHTA and FQGNSA. V dropped 1 base and J dropped 0; count of bases not matched to a gene: 7. The CDR3 is made up of 17 amino acids. CDR3 loop: CASSLVGTVGSTDTQYF. CDR3 nucleotides: TGTGCCAGCAGCTTAGTAGGGACAGTAGGTAGCACAGATACGCAGTATTTT. The full variable domain, rest sourced from reference TRBV7-2 and TRBJ2-3, is GAGVSQSPSNKVTEKGKDVELRCDPISGHTALYWYRQSLGQGLEFLIYFQGNSAPDKSGLPSDRFSAERTGGSVSTLTIQRTQQEDSAVYLCASSLVGTVGSTDTQYFGPGTRLTVL.

The chain joins TRBV12-3 or TRBV12-4 to TRBJ2-7; 8 bases line up with TRBD1. The CDR3 runs to 14 residues. The V segment lost 1 base and the J segment 7 bases; nucleotides outside the gene matches: 6. CDR3 DNA: TGTGCCAGCAGTTTAGGCCAGGGGGCGCGTGAGCAGTACTTC. It encodes CASSLGQGAREQYF.

CDR3: CASTITGGLNNEQYF. In nucleotides, the CDR3 is TGTGCCAGCACCATCACAGGGGGACTGAACAATGAGCAGTACTTC. The genes are TRBV12-3 or TRBV12-4 and TRBJ2-5, with 8 bases identical to TRBD1. Trimming cost V 7 bases and J 11 bases; bases outside gene matches: 18. This CDR3 contains 15 residues.

This chain links TRBV29-1 with TRBJ2-1, with 7 bases that match TRBD2. The CDR3 spans 13 residues. J lost 10 bases, V lost 4 bases, and 10 bases had no gene match. The V gene's germline CDR1 is SQVTM and CDR2 ANQGSEA. In nucleotides, the CDR3 is TGCAGCGTTGTGGCTAGCGGAGGGGAGGAGCAGTTCTTC. Protein: CSVVASGGEEQFF.

DNA for the CDR3: TGTGCCAGCAGCTTTGCCGGGACTATTCGAGATACGCAGTATTTT. Encoded protein: CASSFAGTIRDTQYF. The V and J genes are TRBV11-3 and TRBJ2-3; 7 positions match TRBD2. V shed 3 bases and J 5 bases; nucleotides not matched to a gene: 8. CDR1 is SGHNT and CDR2 is YENEEA in the germline V gene. CDR3 length: 15 amino acids.

This clonotype was seen a single time. The rearrangement uses TRBV28 and TRBJ1-5; D gene unclear. With 6 bases removed from V and 2 bases from J, the gap between germline ends came to 8 bases. Germline CDR1 MDHEN, CDR2 SYDVKM. This CDR3 contains 13 residues. The CDR3 loop is CASRMGGNQPQHF. As DNA, the CDR3 is TGTGCCAGCAGGATGGGAGGCAATCAGCCCCAGCATTTT.

About this clonotype: One end of the junction does not line up with germline, which may come from a read error. V and J are TRBV7-8 and TRBJ2-5; D is unresolved. The last part of the DNA fits TRBJ2-7 better; the J call may be wrong. The CDR3 has 12 residues. The germline CDR1 and CDR2 sequences are SGHVS and FQNEAQ. CDR3 nucleotides: TGTTCCAGCAGCCACTCTACCGACGAGCAGTACTTC. It codes for CSSSHSTDEQYF.

This clonotype has only a few counts. V gene TRBV21-1 combines with J gene TRBJ2-7. TRBV21-1 has pseudogene status. The CDR3 runs 14 residues. The CDR3 sequence: CASSTLTSSYEQYF. CDR3 nucleotides: TGTGCCAGCAGCACTCTGACAAGCTCCTACGAGCAGTACTTC.

The chain carries TRBV5-4 and TRBJ2-3; TRBD2 matches at 7 bases. The CDR3 is 14 residues long. Unmatched junction bases numbered 5, after V lost 2 bases and J lost 5 bases. CDR1 is SGHNT and CDR2 is YYREEE in the germline V gene (reference sequence). The CDR3 DNA follows: TGTGCCAGCAGCTTAGGCGGGGGAGTAGATACGCAGTATTTT. Its protein is CASSLGGGVDTQYF.

The J gene is TRBJ2-1, the V gene TRBV21-1; whether TRBD2, the table's D call, matches the DNA was not checked. TRBV21-1 is noted as a pseudogene. CDR3 size: 15 residues. The CDR3 loop reads CASLLASSSYNEQFF. CDR3 nucleotides: TGTGCCAGCTTACTAGCGAGTAGCTCCTACAATGAGCAGTTCTTC.

The chain recombines TRBV6-1 with TRBJ2-1; 10 nucleotides match TRBD1. J gave up 13 bases and V 4 bases, and 13 bases lay outside the gene matches. CDR1 is MNHNS and CDR2 is SASEGT in the germline V gene. The CDR3 consists of 15 residues. The CDR3 here is CASSARDRGLETQFF. CDR3 coding DNA: TGTGCCAGCAGTGCCCGGGACAGGGGTTTGGAGACCCAGTTCTTC.

The V gene is TRBV12-3 or TRBV12-4, the J gene TRBJ2-5; 14 positions agree with TRBD2. The CDR3 length is 13 residues. V was clipped by 6 bases and J by 13 bases; unmatched bases: 7. The CDR3 nucleotides are TGTGCCAGCAGCCCCGGGACTAGCGGGAGTCGGTACTTC. Residues: CASSPGTSGSRYF.

The chain has TRBV6-2 or TRBV6-3 and TRBJ2-2, with TRBD1 matching 8 bases. Trimming removed 6 bases from V and 1 base from J; junction bases left unmatched: 7. The CDR3 is 16 residues long. Germline V gene data show CDR1 as MNHEY and CDR2 as SVGEGT. As DNA, the CDR3 is TGTGCCAGCAGCTATTTCGGGACAGGGAACACCGGGGAGCTGTTTTTT. Amino acids: CASSYFGTGNTGELFF.

The CDR3 region is CASSSQLGSTDTQYF. The DNA of the CDR3 is TGTGCCAGCAGCTCCCAACTAGGGAGCACAGATACGCAGTATTTT. The chain employs TRBV7-2 and TRBJ2-3, with a possible D match to TRBD2 (5 bases). Germline CDR1 reads SGHTA; CDR2 reads FQGNSA. The CDR3 covers 15 residues. V gave up 4 bases and J gave up 0 bases, with 11 bases separating them.

This clonotype was seen a few times. V and J are TRBV28 and TRBJ2-3; maybe TRBD1 (6 bases). This CDR3 has 15 residues. V dropped 3 bases and J dropped 0 bases, with 10 bases sitting between them. Looked up from germline, CDR1 is MDHEN and CDR2 is SYDVKM. CDR3 bases: TGTGCCAGCAGTTTTACAGGGATAAGCACAGATACGCAGTATTTT. Translation: CASSFTGISTDTQYF.

The J gene is TRBJ1-2, the V gene TRBV7-9; D gene unclear. Trimming took 2 bases from V and 0 from J, leaving 10 bases between them. CDR1 is SEHNR, CDR2 FQNEAQ, per germline (reference sequence). The CDR3 spans 15 residues. CDR3 region: CASSLLGQANYGYTF. CDR3 nucleotides: TGTGCCAGCAGCTTACTAGGTCAAGCTAACTATGGCTACACCTTC.

This clonotype turned up a few times. This chain uses TRBV16 with TRBJ2-7; 9 bases match TRBD1. J gave up 6 bases and V 4 bases, and 10 bases lay outside the gene matches. This CDR3 has 15 residues. Germline V gene data show CDR1 as KGHSY and CDR2 as FQNENV. CDR3 loop: CASSRGTGPFSEQYF. The CDR3 DNA follows: TGTGCCAGCAGCCGCGGGACAGGGCCTTTTTCCGAGCAGTACTTC.

The chain carries TRBV7-9 and TRBJ1-1; D unresolved. The CDR3 extends over 14 amino acids. The germline V and J ends were trimmed by 1 base and 4 bases, with 10 bases remaining between them. CDR1 and CDR2 (germline): SEHNR, FQNEAQ (reference sequence). The CDR3 sequence: CASSLDGVGTEAFF. CDR3 DNA sequence: TGTGCCAGCAGCTTAGACGGGGTGGGCACTGAAGCTTTCTTT.

This clonotype has more than one count but fewer than ten. The CDR3 here is CASSLDGQGVYQPQHF. In DNA, the CDR3 is TGTGCCAGCAGCTTAGATGGACAGGGGGTATATCAGCCCCAGCATTTT. The chain is built from TRBV7-2 and TRBJ1-5; the match to TRBD1 covers 10 bases. J lost 5 bases, V lost 1 base, and 5 bases had no gene match. Looked up from germline, CDR1 is SGHTA and CDR2 is FQGNSA. This CDR3 comprises 16 residues.